The T cell receptor (beta chain) under discussion was sequenced for a study of T cell responses to AZD1222 COVID-19 vaccine. Findings and limits, study-wide: Spike-specific TCRs gained breadth and depth after people received two AZD1222 doses.

Some clones are missing from TCRdb's copy, which holds only in-frame ones; the method was immunoSEQ multiplex PCR. The sample carries 130,000 or so clones, about 93% recorded once. Remarks on this clone: Its specificity is not known.

The V gene's germline CDR1 is SQVTM and CDR2 ANQGSEA. Trimming removed 5 bases from V and 1 base from J; junction bases left unmatched: 7. The CDR3 length is 14 residues. Specimen: peripheral blood, collected on day 0 of AZD1222 vaccination. The chain is built from TRBV29-1 and TRBJ2-7; 8 nucleotides line up with TRBD1. The TCR comes from an adult in good health. In DNA, the CDR3 is TGCAGCGTTTCGGACAGGGAAAAGTCCTACGAGCAGTACTTC. It translates to CSVSDREKSYEQYF.